These 25 T cell receptor beta chains originate from one sample sequenced in a study of shared T cell receptors in the human thymus. Some clones are missing from TCRdb's copy, which holds only in-frame ones; the method was immunoSEQ multiplex PCR. The data contain about 660,000 clones, roughly 88% of them seen just once; the ten biggest clones take up over 0.008%. The data also belong to a second study, concerning human thymus T cells.

The sample taken for sequencing was thymocytes. The receptors originated from a boy in the first two years of life with a congenital heart defect.

The chain couples TRBV27 to TRBJ2-1; no reliable D call. CDR1 MNHEY and CDR2 SMNVEV come from the germline V gene (reference sequence). CDR3 size: 14 residues. Trimming shortened V by 5 bases and J by 7 bases, and 15 bases separated the two germline ends. The CDR3 nucleotides read TGTGCCAGCAGTCCCCCGAGCATCGGGAATGAGCAGTTCTTC. Its translation is CASSPPSIGNEQFF.

The rearrangement links TRBV2 to TRBJ2-3; TRBD1 might be the D (7 bases). CDR1 and CDR2 from the germline V gene are SNHLY and FYNNEI. CDR3 length: 16 amino acids. V lost 3 bases and J lost 2, with 15 bases in between. Written as DNA, the CDR3 is TGTGCCAGCAGTGAGGAGGGGGCTAGCGTCACAGATACGCAGTATTTT. Its protein is CASSEEGASVTDTQYF.

This rearrangement joins TRBV4-3 to TRBJ2-7; the D gene is possibly TRBD2 (6 bases). The CDR3 has 15 amino acids. Between the trimmed V and J ends, which lost 3 bases and 2 bases, there was a span of 14 bases. From germline, CDR1 is LGHNA and CDR2 YSLEER. CDR3: CASSQATGGAYEQYF. CDR3 coding DNA: TGCGCCAGCAGCCAGGCGACCGGGGGAGCCTACGAGCAGTACTTC.

Only one count was recorded for this clone. The chain couples TRBV4-3 to TRBJ2-1; 7 bases fit TRBD2. The CDR3 totals 17 residues. Looked up from germline, CDR1 is LGHNA and CDR2 is YSLEER. J lost 3 bases, V lost 4 bases, and 12 bases had no gene match. The CDR3 is CASSPSAGREVYNEQFF. The CDR3, as DNA: TGCGCCAGCAGCCCCTCCGCGGGCCGGGAGGTCTACAATGAGCAGTTCTTC.

This chain links TRBV6-1 with TRBJ1-1; 9 bases are a match to TRBD1. V lost 7 bases and J lost 5; bases outside the gene matches: 5. Germline CDR1 is MNHNS and CDR2 is SASEGT. The CDR3 covers 13 residues. The CDR3 protein is CASTPTGGTEAFF. CDR3 nucleotides: TGTGCCAGCACTCCGACAGGGGGGACTGAAGCTTTCTTT.

The chain combines TRBV11-3 with TRBJ2-4; TRBD1 aligns across 8 bases. V was clipped by 6 bases and J by 7 bases; unmatched bases: 11. The CDR3 sequence is 15 residues long. Germline assignment: CDR1 SGHNT and CDR2 YENEEA. CDR3 coding DNA: TGTGCCAGCAGGTCGGACAGGGAGGAGGTGAACATTCAGTACTTC. It encodes CASRSDREEVNIQYF.

The chain combines TRBV27 with TRBJ1-3, with TRBD1 identical over 7 bases. The CDR3 contains 15 residues. Losses at the gene ends were 5 bases for V and 0 bases for J; bases not matched to a gene: 4. Germline V CDR1 and CDR2: MNHEY, SMNVEV (reference sequence). The CDR3 loop reads CASSPQGGSGNTIYF. The CDR3 DNA is TGTGCCAGCAGTCCGCAGGGGGGCTCTGGAAACACCATATATTTT.

This clone was seen once. CDR3 amino acids: CASRPYRGTEAFF. The CDR3 DNA reads TGTGCCAGCAGGCCCTACAGGGGTACTGAAGCTTTCTTT. V gene TRBV28 combines with J gene TRBJ1-1; TRBD1 matches at 7 bases. V lost 6 bases, J lost 5 bases, and 6 bases stayed unmatched. Germline V lookup: CDR1 MDHEN, CDR2 SYDVKM. This CDR3 has 13 amino acids.

The chain has TRBV11-2 and TRBJ2-2; D remains unclear. Trimming cost V 3 bases and J 4 bases, with 9 bases left between them. The germline V gene encodes CDR1 SGHAT and CDR2 FQNNGV. The CDR3 totals 14 residues. The CDR3 here is CASSLSALTGELFF. The CDR3 nucleotides are TGTGCCAGCAGCTTGTCAGCGCTCACCGGGGAGCTGTTTTTT. Supplemented by reference TRBV11-2 and TRBJ2-2, the full variable domain reads EAGVAQSPRYKIIEKRQSVAFWCNPISGHATLYWYQQILGQGPKLLIQFQNNGVVDDSQLPKDRFSAERLKGVDSTLKIQPAKLEDSAVYLCASSLSALTGELFFGEGSRLTVL.

This chain links TRBV6-1 with TRBJ2-7; weak D call: TRBD2 (5 bases). There are 14 residues in the CDR3. Trimming removed 8 bases from V and 2 bases from J, with 16 bases in between. Per germline, CDR1 MNHNS and CDR2 SASEGT. The chain's CDR3 is CASGPEGKTYEQYF. The DNA for the CDR3 is TGTGCCAGCGGGCCAGAGGGAAAGACCTACGAGCAGTACTTC.

The rearrangement joins TRBV4-3 to TRBJ2-2, with no clear D. Germline V gives CDR1 LGHNA, CDR2 YSLEER. CDR3 size: 14 residues. V shed 3 bases and J shed 4 bases, with 9 bases lying between them. In DNA, the CDR3 is TGCGCCAGCAGCCACCTTGCGAGCACCGGGGAGCTGTTTTTT. It translates to CASSHLASTGELFF.

The rearrangement joins TRBV5-5 to TRBJ2-7; tentative D call: TRBD1 (5 bases). Germline V lookup: CDR1 SGHKS, CDR2 YYEKEE (reference sequence). This CDR3 is 14 amino acids long. V was trimmed by 1 base and J by 3 bases, leaving 11 bases between them. DNA of the CDR3: TGTGCCAGCAGCTTGCGGTACAGGCACTACGAGCAGTACTTC. Amino acids: CASSLRYRHYEQYF.

The chain couples TRBV7-9 to TRBJ2-3; 8 bases agree with TRBD2. Trimming took 5 bases from V and 4 from J; bases not matched to a gene: 8. CDR1 and CDR2 from the germline V gene are SEHNR and FQNEAQ (reference sequence). The CDR3 totals 15 residues. In nucleotides, the CDR3 is TGTGCCAGCAGCCCGACAGCGGGAGCCGCAGATACGCAGTATTTT. Encoded protein: CASSPTAGAADTQYF.

The chain combines TRBV6-5 with TRBJ1-2; 8 nucleotides agree with TRBD1. J gave up 8 bases and V 5 bases, and 10 bases lay outside the gene matches. Germline lookup yields CDR1 MNHEY and CDR2 SVGAGI. The CDR3 runs 14 residues. The CDR3, as DNA: TGTGCCAGCAGTGGGTTGGACAGGGAGAAAGGCTACACCTTC. Its translation: CASSGLDREKGYTF.

V is TRBV4-3 and J is TRBJ2-3, with a possible D match to TRBD2 (6 bases). The V gene lost 8 bases and the J gene lost 4 bases, with 19 bases spanning the gap. Germline-derived CDR1 and CDR2 are LGHNA and YSLEER. This CDR3 has 15 amino acids. The DNA for the CDR3 is TGCGCCAGCGGGGAGACGGGCGCGGGGCCAGATACGCAGTATTTT. This encodes CASGETGAGPDTQYF.

In the case of this clone: An end of the junction differs from the germline gene, which may be a read error. The chain is built from TRBV27 and TRBJ2-7, with D perhaps TRBD2 (6 bases). Germline CDR1 reads MNHEY; CDR2 reads SMNVEV (reference sequence). This CDR3 region has 14 residues. The CDR3 DNA reads TGTGCCAGCAGCTTATATGGGACTGGCTACGAGCAGTACTTC. This codes for CASSLYGTGYEQYF.

The chain employs TRBV7-9 and TRBJ1-5; D might be TRBD1 (6 bases). Germline V gives CDR1 SEHNR, CDR2 FQNEAQ (reference sequence). The CDR3 runs to 14 residues. Trimming took off 6 bases at V and 3 bases at J, with 12 bases between the two ends. In DNA, the CDR3 is TGTGCCAGCAGTGCCCGGGACAACAATCAGCCCCAGCATTTT. This gives the protein CASSARDNNQPQHF.

In DNA form, the CDR3 reads TGTGCCAGTACCTCAAGGACAGAAGAAGCTTTCTTT. It codes for CASTSRTEEAFF. The V and J genes are TRBV19 and TRBJ1-1, with D tentatively TRBD1 (6 bases). Germline CDR1 is LNHDA and CDR2 is SQIVND (reference sequence). The CDR3 spans 12 residues. Between the trimmed V and J ends, which lost 7 bases and 8 bases, there was a span of 14 bases.

The gene calls are TRBV5-1 and TRBJ2-1, with D possibly being TRBD2 (5 bases). From germline, CDR1 is SGHRS and CDR2 YFSETQ. CDR3 length: 15 amino acids. V lost 0 bases, J lost 5 bases, and 12 bases lay in between. Here the CDR3 DNA reads TGCGCCAGCAGCTTGGGGCTAGCAGCTAACAATGAGCAGTTCTTC. Amino acid sequence: CASSLGLAANNEQFF.

This chain joins TRBV29-1 and TRBJ1-2, with 12 bases fitting TRBD1. The germline V gene encodes CDR1 SQVTM and CDR2 ANQGSEA. V lost 8 bases to trimming and J lost 7 bases; unmatched junction nucleotides: 14. This CDR3 has 15 amino acids. The CDR3, as DNA: TGCAGCCCAACCGGGACAGGGGGCGGCCTGGGTGGCTACACCTTC. It encodes CSPTGTGGGLGGYTF.

The V call is TRBV4-1, the J call TRBJ2-7, with D perhaps TRBD2 (7 bases). The CDR3 has 17 amino acids. Germline CDR1 reads MGHRA; CDR2 reads YSYEKL. V gave up 1 base and J gave up 4 bases, with 20 bases separating them. CDR3 sequence: CASSQGEQGGVAYEQYF. The CDR3 coding sequence is TGCGCCAGCAGCCAAGGCGAACAGGGAGGGGTGGCGTACGAGCAGTACTTC.

The chain links TRBV10-3 to TRBJ1-2, with D maybe TRBD1 (6 bases). Trimming took 2 bases from V and 3 from J, leaving 16 bases between them. Germline V lookup: CDR1 ENHRY, CDR2 SYGVKD. The CDR3 is made up of 16 amino acids. CDR3 loop: CAISEVKGEGYYGYTF. CDR3 nucleotide sequence: TGTGCCATCAGTGAGGTGAAGGGGGAGGGGTACTATGGCTACACCTTC.

The chain recombines TRBV30 with TRBJ2-1, with D possibly TRBD2 on 6 matching bases. This CDR3 has 14 amino acids. The germline gives CDR1 GTSNPN, CDR2 SVGIG (reference sequence). The V end lost 0 bases, the J end lost 15 bases, and 21 bases lay between the germline ends. The CDR3 bases are TGTGCCTGGAGTGTACCGCGGGGCCGGTATTTGGCGTTCTTC. Amino acid sequence: CAWSVPRGRYLAFF.

CDR3 sequence: CASKGGDSDTQYF. The CDR3, as DNA: TGTGCCAGTAAGGGGGGGGATTCAGATACGCAGTATTTT. J is TRBJ2-3 and V is TRBV19; tentatively, D is TRBD2 (7 bases). Trimming took off 7 bases at V and 4 bases at J, with 12 bases between the two ends. CDR1 LNHDA and CDR2 SQIVND come from the germline V gene (reference sequence). There are 13 residues in the CDR3.

The V and J genes are TRBV6-5 and TRBJ2-2, with 7 positions matching TRBD1. The CDR3 consists of 15 residues. Per germline, CDR1 MNHEY and CDR2 SVGAGI. V shed 6 bases and J 6 bases; nucleotides not matched to a gene: 10. CDR3 region: CASSTGTVRPGELFF. CDR3 in DNA: TGTGCCAGCAGCACCGGGACAGTGAGACCCGGGGAGCTGTTTTTT.